This TCR beta chain appears in the sequencing data of a study of blood T cell repertoires in COVID-19. Looking at the study overall: Italy, Spain and the United States were the sources of the convalescent and acute COVID-19 samples. T cells, B-cell-depleted T cells, or PBMCs supplied cDNA or gDNA.

This clone was observed a handful of times. In the authors' methods: Quantification of nucleated cells was approximated via reference gene primer amplification. Clones were read by immunoSEQ multiplex PCR, and TCRdb kept only the in-frame ones, dropping some. D and trimming come from the DNA, and the V and J calls and clone size come from that table. The sample records 250,000 to 300,000 clones, around 82% being singletons. The trim removed 4 bases at V and 5 bases at J, leaving 12 bases unmatched. This CDR3 comprises 16 residues. Germline assignment: CDR1 SGHNT and CDR2 YENEEA. The gene calls are TRBV11-3 and TRBJ2-7; 9 nucleotides match TRBD2. The source of this sequence is an older man with acute or convalescent COVID-19. Sequencing was carried out using peripheral blood. CDR3 protein: CASSSRVGTSFHEQYF. CDR3 sequence (DNA): TGTGCCAGCAGCTCTCGAGTTGGGACTAGCTTCCACGAGCAGTACTTC.